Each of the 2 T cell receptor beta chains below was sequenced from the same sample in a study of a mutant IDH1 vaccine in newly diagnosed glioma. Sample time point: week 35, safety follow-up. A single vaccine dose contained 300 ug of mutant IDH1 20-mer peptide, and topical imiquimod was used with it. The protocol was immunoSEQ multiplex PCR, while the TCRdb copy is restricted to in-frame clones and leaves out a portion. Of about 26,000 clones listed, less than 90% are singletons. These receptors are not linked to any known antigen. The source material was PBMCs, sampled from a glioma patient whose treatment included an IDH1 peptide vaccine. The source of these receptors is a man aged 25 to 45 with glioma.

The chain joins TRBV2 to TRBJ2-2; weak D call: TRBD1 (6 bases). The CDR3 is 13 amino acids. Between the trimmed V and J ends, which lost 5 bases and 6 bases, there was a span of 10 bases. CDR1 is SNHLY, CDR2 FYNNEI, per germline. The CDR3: CASSSGTPGELFF. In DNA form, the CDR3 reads TGTGCCAGCAGTTCCGGGACACCCGGGGAGCTGTTTTTT.

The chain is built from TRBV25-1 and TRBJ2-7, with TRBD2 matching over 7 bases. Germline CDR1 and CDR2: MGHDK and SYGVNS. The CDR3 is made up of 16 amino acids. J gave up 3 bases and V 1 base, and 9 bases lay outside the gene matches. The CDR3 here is CASSEFDIGGSYEQYF. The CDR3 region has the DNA TGTGCCAGCAGTGAATTCGATATCGGGGGGAGCTACGAGCAGTACTTC.